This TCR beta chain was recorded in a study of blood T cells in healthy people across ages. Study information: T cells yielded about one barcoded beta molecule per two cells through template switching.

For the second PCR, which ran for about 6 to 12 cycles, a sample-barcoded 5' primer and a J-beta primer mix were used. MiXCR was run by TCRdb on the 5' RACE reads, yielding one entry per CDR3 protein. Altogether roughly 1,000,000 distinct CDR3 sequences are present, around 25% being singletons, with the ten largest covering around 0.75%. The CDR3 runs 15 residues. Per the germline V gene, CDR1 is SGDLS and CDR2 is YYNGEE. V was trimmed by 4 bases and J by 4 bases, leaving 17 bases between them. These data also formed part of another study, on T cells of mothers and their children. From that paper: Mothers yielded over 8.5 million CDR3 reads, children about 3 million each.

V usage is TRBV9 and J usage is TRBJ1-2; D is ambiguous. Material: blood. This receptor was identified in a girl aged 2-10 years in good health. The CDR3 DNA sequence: TGTGCCAGCAGCACCTACCAGGACGGAGTCTATGGCTACACCTTC. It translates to CASSTYQDGVYGYTF.